This T cell receptor (beta chain) was recovered during a study of blood T cell repertoires in COVID-19. At the level of the study: Acute-phase and convalescent COVID-19 samples originated in the United States, Italy and Spain. T cells, B-cell-depleted T cells, or PBMCs provided the cDNA or gDNA that served as material.

In the original analysis: The authors estimated nucleated cell counts from reference gene primer amplification. Assay: immunoSEQ multiplex PCR; the TCRdb copy retains only in-frame clones and omits some. The DNA was the basis for D and trimming; V, J and clone size are from that table. The table records hundreds of thousands of clones, roughly 88% of them present only once. V lost 1 base and J 6 bases, leaving 8 bases between the germline ends. CDR3 length: 13 residues. Germline V gene sequence: CDR1 ENHRY, CDR2 SYGVKD. Sequences were obtained from peripheral blood. The receptor was isolated from a woman aged 45-59 years with active or convalescent COVID-19. The chain uses TRBV10-3 and TRBJ2-3; D gene uncertain. The CDR3 sequence is CAISEFRSDTQYF. CDR3 DNA sequence: TGTGCCATCAGTGAGTTCAGGTCGGATACGCAGTATTTT.